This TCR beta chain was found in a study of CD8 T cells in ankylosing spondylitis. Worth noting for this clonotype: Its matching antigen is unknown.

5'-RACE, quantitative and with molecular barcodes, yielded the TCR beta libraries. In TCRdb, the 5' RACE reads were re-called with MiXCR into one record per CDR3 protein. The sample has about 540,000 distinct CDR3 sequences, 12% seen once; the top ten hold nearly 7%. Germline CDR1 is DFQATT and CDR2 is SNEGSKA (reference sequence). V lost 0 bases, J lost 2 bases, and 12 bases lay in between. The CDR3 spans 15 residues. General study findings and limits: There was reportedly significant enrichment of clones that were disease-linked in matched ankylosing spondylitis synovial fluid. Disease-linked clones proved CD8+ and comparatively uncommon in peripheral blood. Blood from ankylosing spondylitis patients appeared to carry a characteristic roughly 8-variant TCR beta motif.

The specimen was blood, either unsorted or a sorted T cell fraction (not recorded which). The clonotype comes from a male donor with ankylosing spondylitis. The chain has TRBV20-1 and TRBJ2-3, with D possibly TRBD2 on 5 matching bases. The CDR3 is CSARDVGGYTDTQYF. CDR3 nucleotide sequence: TGCAGTGCTAGAGATGTGGGCGGGTACACAGATACGCAGTATTTT.